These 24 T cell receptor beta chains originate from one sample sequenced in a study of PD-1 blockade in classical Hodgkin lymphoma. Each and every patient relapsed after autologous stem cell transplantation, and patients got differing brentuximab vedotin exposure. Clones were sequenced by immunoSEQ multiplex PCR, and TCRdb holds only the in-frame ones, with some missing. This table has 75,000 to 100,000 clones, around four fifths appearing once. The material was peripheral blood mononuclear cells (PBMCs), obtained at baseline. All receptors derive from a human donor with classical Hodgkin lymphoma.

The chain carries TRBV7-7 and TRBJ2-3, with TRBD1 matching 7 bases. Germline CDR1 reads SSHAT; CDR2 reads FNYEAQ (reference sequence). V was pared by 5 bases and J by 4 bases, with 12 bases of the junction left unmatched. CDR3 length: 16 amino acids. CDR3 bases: TGTGCCAGCAGCCGTAGGGGACAGCTCTGGGCAGATACGCAGTATTTT. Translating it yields CASSRRGQLWADTQYF.

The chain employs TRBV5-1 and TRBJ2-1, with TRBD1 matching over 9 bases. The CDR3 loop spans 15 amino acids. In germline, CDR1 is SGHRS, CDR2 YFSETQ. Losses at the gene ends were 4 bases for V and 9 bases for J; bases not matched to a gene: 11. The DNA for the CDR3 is TGCGCCAGCAGCCCGGGACAGGGATACACCGGTGAGCAGTTCTTC. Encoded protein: CASSPGQGYTGEQFF.

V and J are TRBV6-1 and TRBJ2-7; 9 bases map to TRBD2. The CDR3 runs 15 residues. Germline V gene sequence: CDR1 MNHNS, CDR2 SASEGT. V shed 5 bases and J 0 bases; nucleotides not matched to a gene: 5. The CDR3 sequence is CASSSGGRASYEQYF. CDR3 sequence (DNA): TGTGCCAGCAGTAGCGGCGGGAGGGCCTCCTACGAGCAGTACTTC.

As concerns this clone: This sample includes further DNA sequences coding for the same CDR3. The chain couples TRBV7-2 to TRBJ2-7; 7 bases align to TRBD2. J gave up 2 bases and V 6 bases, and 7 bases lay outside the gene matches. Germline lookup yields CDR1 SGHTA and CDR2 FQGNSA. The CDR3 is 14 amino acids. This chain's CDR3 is CASRPGLAAYEQYF. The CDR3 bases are TGTGCCAGCAGACCGGGGCTAGCGGCCTACGAGCAGTACTTC.

This chain's CDR3 is CASSLVAGQGAYEQYF. The CDR3 DNA sequence: TGTGCCAGCAGCTTAGTCGCCGGGCAGGGAGCCTACGAGCAGTACTTC. The chain links TRBV7-9 to TRBJ2-7, with D perhaps assigned TRBD1 or TRBD2 (5 bases each). V was cut by 1 base and J by 2 bases, with 15 bases left in between. Germline CDR1 reads SEHNR; CDR2 reads FQNEAQ (reference sequence). There are 16 residues in the CDR3.

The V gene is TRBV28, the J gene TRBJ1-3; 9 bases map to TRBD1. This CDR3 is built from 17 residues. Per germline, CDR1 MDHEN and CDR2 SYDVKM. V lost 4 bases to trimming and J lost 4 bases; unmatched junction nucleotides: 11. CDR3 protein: CASSSPAGTGSGNTIYF. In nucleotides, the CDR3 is TGTGCCAGCAGTTCCCCCGCCGGGACAGGGTCCGGAAACACCATATATTTT. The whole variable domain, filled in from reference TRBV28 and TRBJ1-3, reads DVKVTQSSRYLVKRTGEKVFLECVQDMDHENMFWYRQDPGLGLRLIYFSYDVKMKEKGDIPEGYSVSREKKERFSLILESASTNQTSMYLCASSSPAGTGSGNTIYFGEGSWLTVV.

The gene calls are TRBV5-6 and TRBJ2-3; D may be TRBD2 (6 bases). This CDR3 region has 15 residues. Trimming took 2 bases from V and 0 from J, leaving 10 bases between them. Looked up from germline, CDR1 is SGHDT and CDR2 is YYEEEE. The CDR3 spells CASSFGGVSTDTQYF. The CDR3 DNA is TGTGCCAGCAGCTTCGGCGGGGTAAGCACAGATACGCAGTATTTT.

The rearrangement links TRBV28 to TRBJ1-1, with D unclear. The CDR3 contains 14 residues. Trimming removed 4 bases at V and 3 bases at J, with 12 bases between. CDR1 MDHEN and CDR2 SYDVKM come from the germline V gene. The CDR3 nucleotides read TGTGCCAGCAGTTCTCCGCGCGGATACACTGAAGCTTTCTTT. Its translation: CASSSPRGYTEAFF.

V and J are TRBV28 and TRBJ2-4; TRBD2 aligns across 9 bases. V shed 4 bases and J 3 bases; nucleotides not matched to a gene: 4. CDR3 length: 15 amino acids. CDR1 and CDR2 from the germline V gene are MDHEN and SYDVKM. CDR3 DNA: TGTGCCAGCAGTTCTAGCGGGACCAGCAAAAACATTCAGTACTTC. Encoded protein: CASSSSGTSKNIQYF.

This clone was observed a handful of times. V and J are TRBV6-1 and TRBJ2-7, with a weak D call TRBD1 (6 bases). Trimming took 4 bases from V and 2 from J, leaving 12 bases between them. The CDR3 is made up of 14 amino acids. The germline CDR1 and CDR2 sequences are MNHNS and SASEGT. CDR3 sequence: CASSGQGPPYEQYF. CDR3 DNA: TGTGCCAGCAGTGGGCAGGGGCCCCCCTACGAGCAGTACTTC.

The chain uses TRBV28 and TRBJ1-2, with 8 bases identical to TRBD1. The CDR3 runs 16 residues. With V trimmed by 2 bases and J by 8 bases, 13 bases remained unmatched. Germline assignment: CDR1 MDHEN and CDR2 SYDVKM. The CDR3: CASSLRLRTGKEGYTF. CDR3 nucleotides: TGTGCCAGCAGTTTACGGCTCCGGACAGGGAAGGAAGGCTACACCTTC.

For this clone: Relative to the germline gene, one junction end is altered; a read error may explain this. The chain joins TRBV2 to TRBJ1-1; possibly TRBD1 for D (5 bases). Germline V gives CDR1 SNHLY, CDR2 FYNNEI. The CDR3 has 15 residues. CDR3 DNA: TGTGCCAGCAGAAGTTCAACAGGTCCGAACTCTGAAGCTTTCTTT. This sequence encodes CASRSSTGPNSEAFF.

The CDR3 DNA reads as TGTGCCAGCAGCTCCTTTAGGGGCCAAAGCGGGGTGAACACCGGGGAGCTGTTTTTT. Protein sequence: CASSSFRGQSGVNTGELFF. The chain joins TRBV11-2 to TRBJ2-2; TRBD2 matches at 7 bases. The CDR3 extends over 19 amino acids. CDR1 SGHAT and CDR2 FQNNGV come from the germline V gene. V lost 4 bases, J lost 1 base, and 15 bases stayed unmatched.

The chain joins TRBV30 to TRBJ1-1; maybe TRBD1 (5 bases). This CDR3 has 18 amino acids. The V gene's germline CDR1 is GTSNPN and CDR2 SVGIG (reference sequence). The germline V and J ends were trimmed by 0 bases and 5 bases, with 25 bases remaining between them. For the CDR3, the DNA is TGTGCCTGGAGTGTATTGGGGGGGACCTCCGCTTCCGGTACTGAAGCTTTCTTT. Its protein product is CAWSVLGGTSASGTEAFF.

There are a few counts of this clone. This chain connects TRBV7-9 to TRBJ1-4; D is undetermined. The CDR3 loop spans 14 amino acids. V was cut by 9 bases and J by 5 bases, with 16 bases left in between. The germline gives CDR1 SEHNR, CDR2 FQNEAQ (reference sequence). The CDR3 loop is CASRSFRGNEKLFF. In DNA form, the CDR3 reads TGTGCCAGTCGTTCCTTCAGAGGGAATGAAAAACTGTTTTTT.

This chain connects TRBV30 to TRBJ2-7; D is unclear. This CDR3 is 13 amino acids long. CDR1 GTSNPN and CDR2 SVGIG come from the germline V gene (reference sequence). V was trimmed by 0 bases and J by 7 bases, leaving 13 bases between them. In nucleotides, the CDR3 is TGTGCCTGGAGTGTACAAGTTGGTGGGGAGCAGTACTTC. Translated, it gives CAWSVQVGGEQYF.

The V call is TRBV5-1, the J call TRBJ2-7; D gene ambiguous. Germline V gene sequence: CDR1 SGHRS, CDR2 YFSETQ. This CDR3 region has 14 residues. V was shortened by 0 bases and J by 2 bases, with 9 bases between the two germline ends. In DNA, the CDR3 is TGCGCCAGCAGCTTGGTAACTGGGACCTACGAGCAGTACTTC. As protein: CASSLVTGTYEQYF.

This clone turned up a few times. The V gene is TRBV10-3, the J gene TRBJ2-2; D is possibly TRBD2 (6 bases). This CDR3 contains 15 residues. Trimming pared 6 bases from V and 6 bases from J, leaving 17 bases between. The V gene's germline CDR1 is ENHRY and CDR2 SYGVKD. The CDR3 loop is CAISSDRESAGELFF. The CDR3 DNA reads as TGTGCCATCAGCTCAGACCGGGAGTCCGCCGGGGAGCTGTTTTTT.

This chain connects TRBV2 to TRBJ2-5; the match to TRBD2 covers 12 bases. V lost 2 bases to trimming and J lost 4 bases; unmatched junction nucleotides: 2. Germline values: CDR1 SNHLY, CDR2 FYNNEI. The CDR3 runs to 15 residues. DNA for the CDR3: TGTGCCAGCAGTGAACTAGCGGGAGGGGGAGAGACCCAGTACTTC. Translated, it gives CASSELAGGGETQYF.

CDR3 in amino acids: CASSSVQGGNYGYTF. CDR3 coding DNA: TGCGCCAGCAGCTCGGTACAGGGGGGTAACTATGGCTACACCTTC. The chain employs TRBV5-1 and TRBJ1-2, with TRBD1 matching 8 bases. Trimming removed 3 bases from V and 1 base from J; junction bases left unmatched: 5. The length of the CDR3 is 15 residues. Germline lookup yields CDR1 SGHRS and CDR2 YFSETQ.

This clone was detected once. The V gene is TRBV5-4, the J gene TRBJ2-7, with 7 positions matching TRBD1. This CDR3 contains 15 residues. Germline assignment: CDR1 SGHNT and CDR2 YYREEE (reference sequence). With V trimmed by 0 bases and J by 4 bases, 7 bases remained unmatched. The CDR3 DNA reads TGTGCCAGCAGCTTGGGGCTTGGACAGGAATACGAGCAGTACTTC. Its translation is CASSLGLGQEYEQYF.

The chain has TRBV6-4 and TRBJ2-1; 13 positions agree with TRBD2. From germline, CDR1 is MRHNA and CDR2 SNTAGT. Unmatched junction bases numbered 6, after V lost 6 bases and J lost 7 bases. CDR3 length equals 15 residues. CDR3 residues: CASSALAGGPNEQFF. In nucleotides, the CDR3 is TGTGCCAGCAGCGCACTAGCGGGAGGGCCGAATGAGCAGTTCTTC.

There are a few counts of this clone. CDR3 amino acids: CAISESAAGANVLTF. The CDR3 DNA reads TGTGCCATCAGTGAGTCCGCGGCTGGGGCCAACGTCCTGACTTTC. This chain links TRBV10-3 with TRBJ2-6; no reliable D call. In germline, CDR1 is ENHRY, CDR2 SYGVKD. The V end lost 0 bases, the J end lost 2 bases, and 5 bases lay between the germline ends. CDR3 size: 15 residues.

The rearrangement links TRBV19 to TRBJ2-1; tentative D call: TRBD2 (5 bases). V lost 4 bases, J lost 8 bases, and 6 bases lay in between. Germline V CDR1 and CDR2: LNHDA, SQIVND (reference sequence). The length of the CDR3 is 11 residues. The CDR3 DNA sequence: TGTGCCAGTAGTAGAGCGGATGAGCAGTTCTTC. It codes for CASSRADEQFF.